A selection of T cell receptor beta chains follows, all from one sample in a study of T cell responses to AZD1222 COVID-19 vaccine. Method: immunoSEQ multiplex PCR; TCRdb's copy keeps in-frame clones and lacks some. The sample lists around 100,000 clones; 90% were seen once. Sequencing used peripheral blood, obtained on day 0 of AZD1222 vaccination. Receptors were obtained from an adult in good health. The CDR3 runs from the conserved cysteine through the conserved F or W. The D gene is left open where the match is weak. For some rows the clone size is stated as once, few or many, or as a class when expanded; others skip it.

V gene,clone size,D gene,CDR3 length,J gene,CDR3 DNA,CDR3 protein
TRBV6-5,once,.,15,TRBJ1-2,TGTGCCAGCAGTTCCATCGGTGGGGACGCAAATGGCTACACCTTC,CASSSIGGDANGYTF
TRBV19,.,.,16,TRBJ1-2,TGTGCCAGTAGTATAGAAGCGGGACGACAAAACTATGGCTACACCTTC,CASSIEAGRQNYGYTF
TRBV3-1/TRBV3-2,.,.,16,TRBJ1-1,TGTGCCAGCAGCCAAGATGCCCCGGGGGTGAACACTGAAGCTTTCTTT,CASSQDAPGVNTEAFF
TRBV7-9,.,.,16,TRBJ1-2,TGTGCCAGCAGCTCCATCCCGGACAGTGGTAGCAGGGGCTACACCTTC,CASSSIPDSGSRGYTF
TRBV19,.,.,14,TRBJ1-6,TGTGCCAGTAGTATGAGACGGGGATCGGTACCCCTCCACTTT,CASSMRRGSVPLHF
TRBV5-1,.,TRBD2,17,TRBJ2-3,TGCGCCAGCAGCTTGGGTCTAGCGGGGAGAGCCACAGATACGCAGTATTTT,CASSLGLAGRATDTQYF
TRBV4-1,.,TRBD2,17,TRBJ2-7,TGCGCCAGCAGCCAAGAAATAGGGAGCGGGGATTCCTACGAGCAGTACTTC,CASSQEIGSGDSYEQYF
TRBV11-2,.,.,14,TRBJ1-3,TGTGCCAGCAGCCGAAACAGGGTAGGGGACACCATATATTTT,CASSRNRVGDTIYF
TRBV28,.,.,13,TRBJ1-2,TGTGCCAGCAGTTGGGGGGGAAACTATGGCTACACCTTC,CASSWGGNYGYTF
TRBV28,.,.,14,TRBJ1-3,TGTGCCAGCAGTTTGGGGCCTTCTGGAAACACCATATATTTT,CASSLGPSGNTIYF
TRBV6-5,.,TRBD1,16,TRBJ2-2,TGTGCCAGCAGTTACTTGGGGACAGTGAACACCGGGGAGCTGTTTTTT,CASSYLGTVNTGELFF